This section outlines one T cell receptor (beta chain) sequence together with its context. This table comes from immunoSEQ multiplex PCR, and its TCRdb copy is limited to in-frame clones, with some not included. The table has approximately 97,000 clones, around 82% seen once. The data originate from a study of radiotherapy plus CTLA-4 blockade in lung cancer. The length of the CDR3 is 13 residues. From germline, CDR1 is MNHNS and CDR2 SASEGT. Trimming left V 4 bases short and J 5 bases short, with 11 bases between. This material consisted of peripheral blood, taken from a patient treated with radiotherapy plus ipilimumab. This sequence was found in a human donor with non-small cell lung cancer who had stable disease on radiotherapy plus ipilimumab. V gene TRBV6-1 combines with J gene TRBJ2-5, with D perhaps given as TRBD1 or TRBD2 (6 bases each). CDR3: CASSGGARETQYF. The CDR3 bases are TGTGCCAGCAGTGGGGGGGCCCGGGAGACCCAGTACTTC.